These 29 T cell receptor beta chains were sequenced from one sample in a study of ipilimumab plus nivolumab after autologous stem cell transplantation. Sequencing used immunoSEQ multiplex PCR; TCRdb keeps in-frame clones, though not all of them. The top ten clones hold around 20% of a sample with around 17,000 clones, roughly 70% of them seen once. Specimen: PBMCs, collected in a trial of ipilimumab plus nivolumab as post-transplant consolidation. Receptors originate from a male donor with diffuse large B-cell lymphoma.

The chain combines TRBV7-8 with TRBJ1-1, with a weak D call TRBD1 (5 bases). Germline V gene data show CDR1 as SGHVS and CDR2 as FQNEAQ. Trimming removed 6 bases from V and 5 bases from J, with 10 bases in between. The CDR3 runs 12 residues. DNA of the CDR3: TGTGCCAGCAGTCTGACAGAAACTGAAGCTTTCTTT. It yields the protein CASSLTETEAFF.

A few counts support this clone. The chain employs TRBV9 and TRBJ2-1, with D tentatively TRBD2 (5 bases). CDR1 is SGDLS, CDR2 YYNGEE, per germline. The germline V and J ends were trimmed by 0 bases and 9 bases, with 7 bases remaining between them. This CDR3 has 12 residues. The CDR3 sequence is CASSVAEGEQFF. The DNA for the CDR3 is TGTGCCAGCAGCGTAGCAGAGGGTGAGCAGTTCTTC. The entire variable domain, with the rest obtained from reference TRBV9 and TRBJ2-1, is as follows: DSGVTQTPKHLITATGQRVTLRCSPRSGDLSVYWYQQSLDQGLQFLIQYYNGEERAKGNILERFSAQQFPDLHSELNLSSLELGDSALYFCASSVAEGEQFFGPGTRLTVL.

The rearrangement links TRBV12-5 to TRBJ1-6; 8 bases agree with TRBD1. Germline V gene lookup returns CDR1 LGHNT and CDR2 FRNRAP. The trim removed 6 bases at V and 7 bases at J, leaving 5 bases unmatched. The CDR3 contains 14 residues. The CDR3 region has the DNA TGTGCTAGTGGCCCGACAGGGGCGAATTCACCCCTCCACTTT. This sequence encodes CASGPTGANSPLHF.

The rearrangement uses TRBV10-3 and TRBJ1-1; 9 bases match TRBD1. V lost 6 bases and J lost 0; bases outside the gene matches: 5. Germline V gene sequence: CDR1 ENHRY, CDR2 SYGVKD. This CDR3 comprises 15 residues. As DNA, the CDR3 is TGTGCCATCAGAGGGGACAGGGTGATGAACACTGAAGCTTTCTTT. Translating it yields CAIRGDRVMNTEAFF.

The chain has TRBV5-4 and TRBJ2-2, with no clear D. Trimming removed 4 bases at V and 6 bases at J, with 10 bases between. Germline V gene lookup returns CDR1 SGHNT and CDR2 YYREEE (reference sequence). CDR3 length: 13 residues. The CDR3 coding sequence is TGTGCCAGCAGCCCCGGGTTTCCCGGGGAGCTGTTTTTT. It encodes CASSPGFPGELFF. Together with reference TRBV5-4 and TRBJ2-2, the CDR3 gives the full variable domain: ETGVTQSPTHLIKTRGQQVTLRCSSQSGHNTVSWYQQALGQGPQFIFQYYREEENGRGNFPPRFSGLQFPNYSSELNVNALELDDSALYLCASSPGFPGELFFGEGSRLTVL.

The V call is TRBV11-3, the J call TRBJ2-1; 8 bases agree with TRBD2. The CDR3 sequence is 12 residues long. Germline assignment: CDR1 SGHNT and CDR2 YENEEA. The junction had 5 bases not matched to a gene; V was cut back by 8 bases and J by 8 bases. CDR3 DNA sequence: TGTGCCAGCGTCGGGAGGGCTGATGAGCAGTTCTTC. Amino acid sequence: CASVGRADEQFF.

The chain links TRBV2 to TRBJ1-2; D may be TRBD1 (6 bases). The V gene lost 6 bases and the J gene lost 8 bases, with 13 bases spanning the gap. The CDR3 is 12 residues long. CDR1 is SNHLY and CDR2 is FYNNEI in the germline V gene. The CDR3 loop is CASRFWGPGYTF. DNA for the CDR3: TGTGCCAGCAGGTTTTGGGGGCCCGGCTACACCTTC.

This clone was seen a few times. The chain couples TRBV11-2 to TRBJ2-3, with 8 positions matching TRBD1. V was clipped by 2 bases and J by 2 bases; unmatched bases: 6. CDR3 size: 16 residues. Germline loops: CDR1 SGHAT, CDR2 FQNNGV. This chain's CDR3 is CASSLFAGGNTDTQYF. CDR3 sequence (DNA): TGTGCCAGCAGCTTATTCGCAGGGGGCAACACAGATACGCAGTATTTT.

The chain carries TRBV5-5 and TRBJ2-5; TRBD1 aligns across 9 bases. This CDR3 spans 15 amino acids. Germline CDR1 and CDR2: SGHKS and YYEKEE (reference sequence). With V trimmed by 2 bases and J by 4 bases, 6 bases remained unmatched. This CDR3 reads CASSFNRGLRETQYF. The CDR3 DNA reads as TGTGCCAGCAGCTTCAACAGGGGGCTACGAGAGACCCAGTACTTC.

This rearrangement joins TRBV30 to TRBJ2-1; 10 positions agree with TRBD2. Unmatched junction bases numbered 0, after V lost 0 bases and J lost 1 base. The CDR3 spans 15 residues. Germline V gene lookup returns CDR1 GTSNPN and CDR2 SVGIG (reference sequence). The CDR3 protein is CAWSVAGGSYNEQFF. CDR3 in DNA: TGTGCCTGGAGTGTAGCGGGAGGGTCCTACAATGAGCAGTTCTTC.

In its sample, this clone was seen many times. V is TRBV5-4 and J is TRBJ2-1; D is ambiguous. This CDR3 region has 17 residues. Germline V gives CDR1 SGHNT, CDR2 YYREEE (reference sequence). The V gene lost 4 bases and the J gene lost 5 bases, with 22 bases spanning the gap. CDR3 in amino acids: CASSPPVRASPNNEQFF. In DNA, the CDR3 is TGTGCCAGCAGCCCACCCGTTCGGGCGTCTCCCAACAATGAGCAGTTCTTC.

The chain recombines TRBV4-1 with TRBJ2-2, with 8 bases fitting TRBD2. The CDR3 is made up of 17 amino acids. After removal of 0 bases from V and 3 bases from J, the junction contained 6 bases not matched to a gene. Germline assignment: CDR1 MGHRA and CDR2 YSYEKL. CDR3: CASSQDQWREDTGELFF. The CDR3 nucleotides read TGCGCCAGCAGCCAAGATCAATGGCGGGAGGACACCGGGGAGCTGTTTTTT.

The CDR3 reads CSVEDLYGYTF. In DNA form, the CDR3 reads TGCAGCGTTGAAGACCTCTATGGCTACACCTTC. The chain links TRBV29-1 to TRBJ1-2; no reliable D call. Per the germline V gene, CDR1 is SQVTM and CDR2 is ANQGSEA. The CDR3 runs to 11 residues. V shed 0 bases and J shed 4 bases, with 3 bases lying between them.

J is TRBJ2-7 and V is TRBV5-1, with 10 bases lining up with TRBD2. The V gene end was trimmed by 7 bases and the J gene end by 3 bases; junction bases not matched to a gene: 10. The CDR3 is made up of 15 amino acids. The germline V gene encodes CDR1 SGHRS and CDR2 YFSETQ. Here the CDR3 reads CASAVGLADFYEQYF. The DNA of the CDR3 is TGCGCCAGCGCGGTTGGACTAGCGGATTTCTACGAGCAGTACTTC.

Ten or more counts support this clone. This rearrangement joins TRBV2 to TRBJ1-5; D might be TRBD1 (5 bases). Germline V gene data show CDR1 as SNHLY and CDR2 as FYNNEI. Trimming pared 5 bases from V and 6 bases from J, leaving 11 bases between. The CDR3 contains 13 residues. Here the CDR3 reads CASSSQGAQPQHF. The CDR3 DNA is TGTGCCAGCAGTTCTCAGGGTGCTCAGCCCCAGCATTTT.

CDR3 loop: CASSIGSGGRFVNEQFF. The CDR3 nucleotides are TGTGCCAGCAGTATTGGGTCGGGGGGTAGGTTCGTGAATGAGCAGTTCTTC. The rearrangement joins TRBV2 to TRBJ2-1; 7 bases are a match to TRBD2. Germline CDR1 is SNHLY and CDR2 is FYNNEI. The CDR3 runs 17 residues. V lost 5 bases to trimming and J lost 7 bases; unmatched junction nucleotides: 17. Combining the CDR3 with reference TRBV2 and TRBJ2-1 gives the whole variable domain EPEVTQTPSHQVTQMGQEVILRCVPISNHLYFYWYRQILGQKVEFLVSFYNNEISEKSEIFDDQFSVERPDGSNFTLKIRSTKLEDSAMYFCASSIGSGGRFVNEQFFGPGTRLTVL.

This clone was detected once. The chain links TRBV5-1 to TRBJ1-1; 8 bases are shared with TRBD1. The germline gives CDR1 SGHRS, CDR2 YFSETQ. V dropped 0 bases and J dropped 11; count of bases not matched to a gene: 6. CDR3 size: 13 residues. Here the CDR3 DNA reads TGCGCCAGCAGCTTGGGAGGACAGGGCTCGGCTTTCTTT. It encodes CASSLGGQGSAFF. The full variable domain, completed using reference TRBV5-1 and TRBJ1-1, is KAGVTQTPRYLIKTRGQQVTLSCSPISGHRSVSWYQQTPGQGLQFLFEYFSETQRNKGNFPGRFSGRQFSNSRSEMNVSTLELGDSALYLCASSLGGQGSAFFGQGTRLTVV.

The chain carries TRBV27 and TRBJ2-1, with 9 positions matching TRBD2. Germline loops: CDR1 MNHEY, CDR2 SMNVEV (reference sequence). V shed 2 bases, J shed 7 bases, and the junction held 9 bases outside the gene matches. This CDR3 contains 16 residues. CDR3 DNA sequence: TGTGCCAGCAGTTTAGCGGCTAGCGGGGTATGGAATGAGCAGTTCTTC. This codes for CASSLAASGVWNEQFF.

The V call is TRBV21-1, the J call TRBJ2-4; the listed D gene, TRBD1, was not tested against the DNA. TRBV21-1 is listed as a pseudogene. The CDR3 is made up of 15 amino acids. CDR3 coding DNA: TGTGACAGCAGTGGGCTACAGCAAAGAAAAAACATTCAGTACTTC. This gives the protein CDSSGLQQRKNIQYF.

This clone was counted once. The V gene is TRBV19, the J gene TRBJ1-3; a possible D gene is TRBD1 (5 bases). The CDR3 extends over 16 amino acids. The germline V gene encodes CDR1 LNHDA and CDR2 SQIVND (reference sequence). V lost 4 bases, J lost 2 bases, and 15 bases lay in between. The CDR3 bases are TGTGCCAGTAGTACTCCGGGGCCAACCACTGGAAACACCATATATTTT. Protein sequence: CASSTPGPTTGNTIYF.

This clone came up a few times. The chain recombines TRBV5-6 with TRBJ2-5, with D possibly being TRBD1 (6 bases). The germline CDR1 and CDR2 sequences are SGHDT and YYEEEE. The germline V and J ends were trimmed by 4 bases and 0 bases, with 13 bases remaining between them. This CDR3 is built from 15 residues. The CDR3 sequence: CASSAYGTHQETQYF. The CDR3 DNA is TGTGCCAGCAGCGCCTACGGGACACACCAAGAGACCCAGTACTTC.

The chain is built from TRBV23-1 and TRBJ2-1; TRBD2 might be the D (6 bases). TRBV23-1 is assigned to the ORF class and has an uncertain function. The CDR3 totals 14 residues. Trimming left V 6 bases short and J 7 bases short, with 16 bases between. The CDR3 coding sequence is TGCGCCAGCAGCCAACCTGGGGAGGAAAATGAGCAGTTCTTC. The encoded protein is CASSQPGEENEQFF.

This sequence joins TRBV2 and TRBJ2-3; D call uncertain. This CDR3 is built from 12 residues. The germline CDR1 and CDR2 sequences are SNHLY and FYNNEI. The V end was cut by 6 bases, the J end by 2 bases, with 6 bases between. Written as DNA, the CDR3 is TGTGCCAGCAGCGAAACCACAGATACGCAGTATTTT. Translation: CASSETTDTQYF.

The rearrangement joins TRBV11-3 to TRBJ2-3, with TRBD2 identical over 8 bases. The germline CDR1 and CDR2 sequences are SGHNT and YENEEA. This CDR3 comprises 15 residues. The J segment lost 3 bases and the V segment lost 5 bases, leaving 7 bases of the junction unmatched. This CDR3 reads CASSPRGGATDTQYF. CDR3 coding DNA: TGTGCCAGCAGCCCCCGGGGGGGGGCGACAGATACGCAGTATTTT.

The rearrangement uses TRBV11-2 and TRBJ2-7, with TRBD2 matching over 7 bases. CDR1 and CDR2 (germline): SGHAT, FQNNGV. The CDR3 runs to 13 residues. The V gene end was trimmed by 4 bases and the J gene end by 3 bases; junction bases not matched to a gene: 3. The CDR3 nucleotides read TGTGCCAGCAGCTCAGGGACTATCTACGAGCAGTACTTC. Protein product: CASSSGTIYEQYF. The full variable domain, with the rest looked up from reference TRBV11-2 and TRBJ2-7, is EAGVAQSPRYKIIEKRQSVAFWCNPISGHATLYWYQQILGQGPKLLIQFQNNGVVDDSQLPKDRFSAERLKGVDSTLKIQPAKLEDSAVYLCASSSGTIYEQYFGPGTRLTVT.

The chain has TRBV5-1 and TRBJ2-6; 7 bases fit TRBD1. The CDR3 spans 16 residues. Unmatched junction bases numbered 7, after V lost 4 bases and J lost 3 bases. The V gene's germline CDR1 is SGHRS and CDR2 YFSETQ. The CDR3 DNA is TGCGCCAGCAGCCCTACTCGACAGGGTGGGGCCAACGTCCTGACTTTC. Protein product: CASSPTRQGGANVLTF.

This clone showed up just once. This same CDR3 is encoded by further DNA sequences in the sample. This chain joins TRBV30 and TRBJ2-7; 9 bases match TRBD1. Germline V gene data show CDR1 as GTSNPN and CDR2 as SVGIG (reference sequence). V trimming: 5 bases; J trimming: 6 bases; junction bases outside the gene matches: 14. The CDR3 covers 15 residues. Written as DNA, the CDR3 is TGTGCCTGGGGGGGGCACAGGGGGCGAATAGTCGAGCAGTACTTC. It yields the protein CAWGGHRGRIVEQYF.

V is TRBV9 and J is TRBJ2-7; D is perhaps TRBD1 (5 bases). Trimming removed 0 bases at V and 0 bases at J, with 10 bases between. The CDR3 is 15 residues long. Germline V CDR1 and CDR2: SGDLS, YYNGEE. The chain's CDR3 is CASSVGPGISYEQYF. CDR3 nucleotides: TGTGCCAGCAGCGTAGGTCCAGGGATCTCCTACGAGCAGTACTTC.

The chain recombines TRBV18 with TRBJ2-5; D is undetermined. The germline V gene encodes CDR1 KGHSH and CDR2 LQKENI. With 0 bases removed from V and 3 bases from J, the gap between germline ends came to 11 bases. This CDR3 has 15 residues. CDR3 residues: CASSPPSEREETQYF. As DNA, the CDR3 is TGTGCCAGCTCACCACCAAGCGAAAGGGAAGAGACCCAGTACTTC.